This TCR beta chain originates from a study of regulatory T cells in long-lasting Graves disease. Study details: Patients with persistent Graves' disease had over 5 years of antithyroid drugs and persistent TSH receptor antibodies.

V was pared by 4 bases and J by 7 bases, with 20 bases between. This CDR3 is built from 15 residues. The V gene's germline CDR1 is SGHRS and CDR2 YFSETQ. The time point denotes: persistent/refractory GD, antithyroid drugs over 5 years with positive TRAb. There was RNA extracted from PBMCs, and the TCR library was made from it. Graves' disease diagnoses used American Thyroid Association guidelines. Relying on iRepertoire HTBI primers and Arm-PCR of CDR3 regions, the team built TCR beta libraries. TCRdb processed the multiplex PCR reads anew with MiXCR; each CDR3 protein has one entry. The profile shows 360,000 or so distinct CDR3 sequences, roughly 24% of them singletons. Study results and limitations: Persistent disease was associated with favored TRBV28 usage and with favored use of TRBJ1-2 and TRBJ2-5.

For this clonotype: What it recognizes is unknown. It may be a read error: a sequence one base away is much more abundant. As the CDR3 is not closed by the conserved phenylalanine or tryptophan, this likely results from a read error.

The sequencing used peripheral blood mononuclear cells (PBMCs), collected when the disease was refractory, from a patient treated with antithyroid drugs. The TCR sequence derives from a woman between 40 and 55 years old with Graves disease. V is TRBV5-1 and J is TRBJ1-1; the D gene is possibly TRBD1 (6 bases). CDR3 amino acids: CASSPNFSGVGEAFL. As DNA, the CDR3 is TGCGCCAGCAGCCCGAACTTCTCAGGGGTGGGTGAAGCTTTCCTT.